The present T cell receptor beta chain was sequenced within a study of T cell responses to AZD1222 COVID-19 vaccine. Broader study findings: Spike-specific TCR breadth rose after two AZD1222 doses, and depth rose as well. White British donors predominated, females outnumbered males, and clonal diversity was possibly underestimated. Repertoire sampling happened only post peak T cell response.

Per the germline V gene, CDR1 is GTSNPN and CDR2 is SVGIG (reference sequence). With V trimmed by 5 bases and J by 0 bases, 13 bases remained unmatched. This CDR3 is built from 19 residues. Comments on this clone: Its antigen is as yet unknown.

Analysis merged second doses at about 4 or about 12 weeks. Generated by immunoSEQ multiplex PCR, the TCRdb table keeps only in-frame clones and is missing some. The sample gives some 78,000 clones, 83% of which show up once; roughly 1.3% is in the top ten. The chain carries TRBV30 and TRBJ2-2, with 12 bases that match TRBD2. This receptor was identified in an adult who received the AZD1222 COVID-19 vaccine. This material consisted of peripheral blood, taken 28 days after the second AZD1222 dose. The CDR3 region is CAWLGQSGLAGPNTGELFF. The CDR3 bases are TGTGCCTGGCTAGGACAGAGCGGACTAGCGGGACCGAACACCGGGGAGCTGTTTTTT.